These 2 T cell receptor beta chains came from one sample sequenced in a study of blood T cells in healthy people across ages. The authors ran a second PCR of about 7 to 11 cycles using a sample-barcoded 5' primer and a J-beta primer mix. TCRdb reanalysed the 5' RACE reads using MiXCR and keeps one entry per CDR3 protein. The sample has 1.8 million or so distinct CDR3 sequences; roughly two fifths are singletons. Input material: blood. The receptor source for this set is a human donor in good health.

This clonotype occurred a few times. This may come from a read error, since a much larger clone is one base off. The rearrangement links TRBV12-3 or TRBV12-4 to TRBJ2-3; D perhaps matches TRBD2 (5 bases). The CDR3 is made up of 14 amino acids. CDR3 amino acids: CASSPYSSTDTRYF. The CDR3 coding sequence is TGTGCCAGCAGTCCCTATTCTAGCACAGATACGCGGTATTTT.

This chain joins TRBV20-1 and TRBJ2-7; D may be TRBD1 or TRBD2 (5 bases each). CDR3 length: 12 amino acids. V was cut by 4 bases and J by 3 bases, with 10 bases left in between. Germline V CDR1 and CDR2: DFQATT, SNEGSKA (reference sequence). Here the CDR3 DNA reads TGCAGTGCTACTAGGGACCTCTACGAGCAGTACTTC. It codes for CSATRDLYEQYF.